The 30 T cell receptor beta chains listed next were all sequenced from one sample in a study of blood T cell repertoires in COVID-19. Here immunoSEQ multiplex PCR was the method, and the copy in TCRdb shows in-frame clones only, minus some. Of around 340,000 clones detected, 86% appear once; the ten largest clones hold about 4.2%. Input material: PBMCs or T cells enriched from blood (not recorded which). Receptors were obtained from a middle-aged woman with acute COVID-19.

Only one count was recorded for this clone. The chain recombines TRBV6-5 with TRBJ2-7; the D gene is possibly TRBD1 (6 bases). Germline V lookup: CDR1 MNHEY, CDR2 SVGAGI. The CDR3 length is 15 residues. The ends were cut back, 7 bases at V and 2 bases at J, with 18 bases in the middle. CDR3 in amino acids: CASNRAVGIAYEQYF. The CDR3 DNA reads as TGTGCCAGCAACAGGGCTGTGGGGATTGCCTACGAGCAGTACTTC.

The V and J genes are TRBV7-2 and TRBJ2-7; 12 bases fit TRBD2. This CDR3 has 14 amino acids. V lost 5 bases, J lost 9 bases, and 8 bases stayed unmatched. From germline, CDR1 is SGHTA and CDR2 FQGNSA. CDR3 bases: TGTGCCAGCAGCCCGGGACTAGCGGGTGTAGGGCAGTACTTC. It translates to CASSPGLAGVGQYF.

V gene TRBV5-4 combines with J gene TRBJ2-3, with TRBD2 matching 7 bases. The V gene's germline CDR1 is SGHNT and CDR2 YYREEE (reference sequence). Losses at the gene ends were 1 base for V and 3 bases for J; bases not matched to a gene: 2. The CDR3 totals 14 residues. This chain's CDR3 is CASSLYGGTDTQYF. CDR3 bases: TGTGCCAGCAGCTTGTACGGGGGGACAGATACGCAGTATTTT.

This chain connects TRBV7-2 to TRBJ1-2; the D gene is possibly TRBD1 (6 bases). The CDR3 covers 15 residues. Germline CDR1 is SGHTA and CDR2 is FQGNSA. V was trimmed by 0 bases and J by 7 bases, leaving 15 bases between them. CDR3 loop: CASSLALTGLGGYTF. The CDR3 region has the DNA TGTGCCAGCAGCTTAGCACTTACAGGGTTAGGTGGCTACACCTTC.

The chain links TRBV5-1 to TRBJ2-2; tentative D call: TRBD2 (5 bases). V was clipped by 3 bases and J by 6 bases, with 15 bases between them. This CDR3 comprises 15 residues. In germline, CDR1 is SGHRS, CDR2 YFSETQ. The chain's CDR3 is CASSSDWAGAGELFF. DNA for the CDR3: TGCGCCAGCAGCTCGGACTGGGCAGGCGCCGGGGAGCTGTTTTTT.

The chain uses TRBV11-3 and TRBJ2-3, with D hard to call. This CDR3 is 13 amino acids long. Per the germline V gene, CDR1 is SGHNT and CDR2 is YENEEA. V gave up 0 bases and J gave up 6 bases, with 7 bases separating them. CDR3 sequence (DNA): TGTGCCAGCAGCTTAGACGTCGCGGATACGCAGTATTTT. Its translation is CASSLDVADTQYF.

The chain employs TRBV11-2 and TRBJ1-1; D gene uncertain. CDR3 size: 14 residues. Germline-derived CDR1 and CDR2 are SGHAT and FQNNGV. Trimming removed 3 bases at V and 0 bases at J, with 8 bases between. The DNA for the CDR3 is TGTGCCAGCAGCTTGAAAAGCATGAACACTGAAGCTTTCTTT. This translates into CASSLKSMNTEAFF.

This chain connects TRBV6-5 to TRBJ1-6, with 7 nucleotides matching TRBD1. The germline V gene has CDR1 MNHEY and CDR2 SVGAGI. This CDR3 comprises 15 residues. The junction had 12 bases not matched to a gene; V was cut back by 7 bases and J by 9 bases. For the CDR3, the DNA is TGTGCCAGCACCCTAACGGTACAGGGGACTTCACCCCTCCACTTT. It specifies CASTLTVQGTSPLHF.

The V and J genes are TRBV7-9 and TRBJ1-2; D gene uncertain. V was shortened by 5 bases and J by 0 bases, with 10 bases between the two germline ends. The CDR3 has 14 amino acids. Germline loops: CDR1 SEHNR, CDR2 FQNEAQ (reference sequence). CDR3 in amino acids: CASSLYKANYGYTF. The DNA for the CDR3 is TGTGCCAGCAGCCTCTATAAAGCTAACTATGGCTACACCTTC.

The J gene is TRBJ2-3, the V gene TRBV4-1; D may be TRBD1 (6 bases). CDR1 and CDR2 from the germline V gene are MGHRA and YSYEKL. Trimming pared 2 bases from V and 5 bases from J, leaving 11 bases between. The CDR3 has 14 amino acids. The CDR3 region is CASSQLTGIDTQYF. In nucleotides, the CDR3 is TGCGCCAGCAGCCAACTTACAGGGATAGATACGCAGTATTTT.

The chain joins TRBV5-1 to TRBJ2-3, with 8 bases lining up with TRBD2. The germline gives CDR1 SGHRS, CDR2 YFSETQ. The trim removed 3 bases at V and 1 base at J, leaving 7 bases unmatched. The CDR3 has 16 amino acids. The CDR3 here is CASSSTQTSGTDTQYF. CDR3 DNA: TGCGCCAGCAGCTCTACCCAGACTAGCGGCACAGATACGCAGTATTTT.

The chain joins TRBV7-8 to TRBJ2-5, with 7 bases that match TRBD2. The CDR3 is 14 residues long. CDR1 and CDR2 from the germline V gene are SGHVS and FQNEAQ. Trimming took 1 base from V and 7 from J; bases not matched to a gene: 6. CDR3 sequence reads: CASSLVPSGGTQYF. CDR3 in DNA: TGTGCCAGCAGCTTAGTTCCTAGCGGCGGGACCCAGTACTTC.

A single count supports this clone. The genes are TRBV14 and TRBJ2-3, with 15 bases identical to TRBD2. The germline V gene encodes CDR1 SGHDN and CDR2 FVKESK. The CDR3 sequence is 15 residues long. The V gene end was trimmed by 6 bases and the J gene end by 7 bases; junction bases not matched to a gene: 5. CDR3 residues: CASSGLAGGLNTQYF. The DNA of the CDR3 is TGTGCCAGCAGTGGACTAGCGGGAGGGCTGAATACGCAGTATTTT.

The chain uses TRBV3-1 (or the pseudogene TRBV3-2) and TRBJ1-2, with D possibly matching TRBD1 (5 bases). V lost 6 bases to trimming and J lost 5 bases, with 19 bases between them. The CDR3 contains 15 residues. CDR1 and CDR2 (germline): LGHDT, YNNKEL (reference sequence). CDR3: CASSPSPGLRYGYTF. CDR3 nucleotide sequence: TGTGCCAGCAGTCCCTCCCCAGGGCTCCGTTATGGCTACACCTTC.

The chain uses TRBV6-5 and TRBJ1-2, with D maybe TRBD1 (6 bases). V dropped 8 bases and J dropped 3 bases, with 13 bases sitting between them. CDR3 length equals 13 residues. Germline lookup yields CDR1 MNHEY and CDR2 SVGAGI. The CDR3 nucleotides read TGTGCCAGCGCCGCGGGGGGCTACTATGGCTACACCTTC. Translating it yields CASAAGGYYGYTF.

This CDR3 reads CASSLGQYNEQFF. The CDR3 DNA reads TGTGCCAGCAGCTTAGGACAATACAATGAGCAGTTCTTC. The genes are TRBV7-8 and TRBJ2-1, with D uncertain. Germline values: CDR1 SGHVS, CDR2 FQNEAQ. The CDR3 length is 13 residues. V dropped 1 base and J dropped 4 bases, with 5 bases sitting between them.

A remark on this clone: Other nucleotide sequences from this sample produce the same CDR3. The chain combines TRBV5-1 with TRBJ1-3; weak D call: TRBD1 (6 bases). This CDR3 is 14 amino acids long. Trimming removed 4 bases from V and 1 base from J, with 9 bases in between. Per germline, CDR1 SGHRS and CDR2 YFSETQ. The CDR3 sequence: CASSLGQSGNTIYF. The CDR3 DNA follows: TGCGCCAGCAGCCTCGGACAGTCTGGAAACACCATATATTTT.

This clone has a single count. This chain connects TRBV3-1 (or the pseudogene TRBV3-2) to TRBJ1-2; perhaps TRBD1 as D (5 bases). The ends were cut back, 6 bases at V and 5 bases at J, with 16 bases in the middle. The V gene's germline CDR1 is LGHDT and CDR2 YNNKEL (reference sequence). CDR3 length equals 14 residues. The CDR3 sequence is CASSRGPGGYGYTF. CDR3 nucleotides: TGTGCCAGCAGTCGCGGACCGGGGGGATATGGCTACACCTTC.

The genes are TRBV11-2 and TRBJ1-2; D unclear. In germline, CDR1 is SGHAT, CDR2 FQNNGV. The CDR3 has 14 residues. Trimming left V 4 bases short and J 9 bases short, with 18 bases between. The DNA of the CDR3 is TGTGCCAGCAGCTCCTCAGGCCTTGGATCTCGCTACACCTTC. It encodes CASSSSGLGSRYTF.

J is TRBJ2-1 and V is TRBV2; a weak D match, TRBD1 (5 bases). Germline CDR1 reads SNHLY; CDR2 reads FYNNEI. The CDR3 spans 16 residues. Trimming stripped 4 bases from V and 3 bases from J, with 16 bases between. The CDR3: CASSGFETEFYNEQFF. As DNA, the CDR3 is TGTGCCAGCAGTGGTTTTGAGACAGAGTTCTACAATGAGCAGTTCTTC.

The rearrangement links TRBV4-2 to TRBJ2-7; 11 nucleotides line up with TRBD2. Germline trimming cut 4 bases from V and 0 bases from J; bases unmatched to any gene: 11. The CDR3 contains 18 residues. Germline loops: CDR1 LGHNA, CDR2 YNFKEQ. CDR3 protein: CASSLLDPTSGTSYEQYF. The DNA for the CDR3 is TGTGCCAGCAGCCTCTTAGACCCGACTAGCGGGACCTCCTACGAGCAGTACTTC.

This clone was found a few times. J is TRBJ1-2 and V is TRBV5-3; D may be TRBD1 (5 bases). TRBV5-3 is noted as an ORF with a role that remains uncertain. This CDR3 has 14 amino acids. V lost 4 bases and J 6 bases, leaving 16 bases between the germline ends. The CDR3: CARSRCSSGNGYTF. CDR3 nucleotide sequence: TGTGCCAGAAGCCGTTGTTCTTCAGGGAATGGCTACACCTTC.

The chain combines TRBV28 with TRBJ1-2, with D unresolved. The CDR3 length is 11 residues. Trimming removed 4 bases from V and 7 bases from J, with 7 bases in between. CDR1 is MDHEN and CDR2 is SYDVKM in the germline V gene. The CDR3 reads CASSSNGGYTF. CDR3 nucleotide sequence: TGTGCCAGCAGTTCAAACGGTGGCTACACCTTC.

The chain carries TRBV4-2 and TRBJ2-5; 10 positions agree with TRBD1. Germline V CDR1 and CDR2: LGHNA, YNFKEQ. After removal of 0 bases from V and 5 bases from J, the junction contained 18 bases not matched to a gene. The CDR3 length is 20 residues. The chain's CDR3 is CASSQEKEGPGQGGRETQYF. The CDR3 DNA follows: TGTGCCAGCAGCCAAGAGAAGGAAGGCCCCGGACAGGGGGGTCGGGAGACCCAGTACTTC.

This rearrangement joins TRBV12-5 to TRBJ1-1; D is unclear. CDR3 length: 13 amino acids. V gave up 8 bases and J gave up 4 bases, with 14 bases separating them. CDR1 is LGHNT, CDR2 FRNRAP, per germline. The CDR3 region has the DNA TGTGCTAGTTTGTCGCTGGGGAGCACTGAAGCTTTCTTT. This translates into CASLSLGSTEAFF.

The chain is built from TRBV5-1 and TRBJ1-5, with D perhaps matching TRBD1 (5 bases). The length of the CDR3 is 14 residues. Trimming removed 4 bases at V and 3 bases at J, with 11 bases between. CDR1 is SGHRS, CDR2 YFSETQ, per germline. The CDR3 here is CASSETGINQPQHF. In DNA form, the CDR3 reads TGCGCCAGCAGCGAAACAGGAATCAATCAGCCCCAGCATTTT.

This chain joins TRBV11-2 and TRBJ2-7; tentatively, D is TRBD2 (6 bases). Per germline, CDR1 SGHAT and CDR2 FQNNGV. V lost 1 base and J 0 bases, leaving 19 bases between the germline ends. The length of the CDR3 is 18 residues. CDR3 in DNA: TGTGCCAGCAGCTTAGTCCCCGTGGAGGCGGGGAGCTCCTACGAGCAGTACTTC. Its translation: CASSLVPVEAGSSYEQYF.

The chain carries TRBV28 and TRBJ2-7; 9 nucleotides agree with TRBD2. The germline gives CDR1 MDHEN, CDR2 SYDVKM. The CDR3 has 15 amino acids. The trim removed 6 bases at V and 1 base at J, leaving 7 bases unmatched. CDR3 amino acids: CASSPSAGGSYEQYF. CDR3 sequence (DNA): TGTGCCAGCAGCCCTTCAGCGGGAGGTTCCTACGAGCAGTACTTC.

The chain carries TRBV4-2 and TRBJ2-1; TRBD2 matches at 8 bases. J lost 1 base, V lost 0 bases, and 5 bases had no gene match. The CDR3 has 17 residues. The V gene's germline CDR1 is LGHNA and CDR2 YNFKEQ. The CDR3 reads CASSQERGLGSYNEQFF. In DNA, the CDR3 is TGTGCCAGCAGCCAAGAACGGGGACTAGGATCCTACAATGAGCAGTTCTTC.

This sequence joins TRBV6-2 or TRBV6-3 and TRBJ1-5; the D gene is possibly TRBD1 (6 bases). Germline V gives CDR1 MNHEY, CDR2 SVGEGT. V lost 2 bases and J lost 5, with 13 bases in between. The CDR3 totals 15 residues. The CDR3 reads CASSYAGGRDQPQHF. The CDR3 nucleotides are TGTGCCAGCAGTTACGCTGGGGGCAGGGATCAGCCCCAGCATTTT.